This TCR beta chain appears in the sequencing data of a study of shared clonotypes between healthy human individuals. Study-wide findings and caveats: Rarefaction demonstrated incomplete sorted-subset sequencing despite large depth.

It was at deep level that the assay was run. Profiled with immunoSEQ multiplex PCR; TCRdb holds only in-frame clones, not every one. This table holds some 1,600,000 clones, 95% to 99% found once. This clone was seen a single time. No antigen is known for it. From germline, CDR1 is MNHEY and CDR2 SVGAGI. The CDR3 spans 15 residues. V was shortened by 6 bases and J by 4 bases, with 18 bases between the two germline ends. The sequence was obtained from a man younger than 45 in good health. Sequences were obtained from naive CD4+ T cells sorted from blood. Indicated subset: CD45RA+ positively selected. The chain links TRBV6-5 to TRBJ1-1; D gene ambiguous. In nucleotides, the CDR3 is TGTGCCAGCAGACTCGGACGGACGATCGGCACTGAAGCTTTCTTT. Its translation is CASRLGRTIGTEAFF.